This TCR beta chain was obtained from a study of cytomegalovirus exposure and HLA in healthy donors. Across the study: In a later analysis, the 90 to 150 validation repertoires were reported to have used the same platform as the 600 to 700 first-cohort repertoires.

About this clone: The antigen remains unidentified.

General study findings and limits: Cytomegalovirus status was reportedly diagnosed by the classifier with high sensitivity and specificity. Cytomegalovirus association was assigned to about 150 TCR beta chains.

TCRdb's table, derived via immunoSEQ multiplex PCR, lists solely in-frame clones and lacks some. The sample has some 140,000 clones; 90% are singletons. The CDR3 runs 16 residues. Among the 120 or so subjects of the validation cohort, separate from the 666-subject first cohort, were the donors. This TCR was sampled from a woman aged 30 to 39 in good health and CMV-seropositive. The V and J genes are TRBV21-1 and TRBJ2-2; the DNA was not compared with TRBD2, the D call given in the table. TRBV21-1 has pseudogene status. The sequencing sample was made of PBMCs. The CDR3 loop is CASSKYGGESSGELFF. The CDR3 DNA follows: TGTGCCAGCAGCAAATACGGAGGGGAAAGTTCCGGGGAGCTGTTTTTT.